This T cell receptor beta chain was found in a study of cytomegalovirus exposure and HLA in healthy donors. PCR primers comprised 60 Vbeta and 13 Jbeta primers. Here immunoSEQ multiplex PCR was the method, and the copy in TCRdb shows in-frame clones only, minus some. This sample has 170,000 or so clones, with roughly 79% found just once. There were likely unrecorded immune exposures, though donors were nominally healthy when sampled. Trimming stripped 5 bases from V and 6 bases from J, with 7 bases between. Germline CDR1 reads SGHTA; CDR2 reads FQGTGA. The CDR3 consists of 12 residues. The source is a woman between 50 and 59 years old in good health and CMV-seropositive. J is TRBJ2-2 and V is TRBV7-3, with a tentative D call TRBD2 (6 bases). Source material: PBMCs. DNA of the CDR3: TGTGCCAGCAGCAGACTAGCCGGGGAGCTGTTTTTT. This sequence encodes CASSRLAGELFF.